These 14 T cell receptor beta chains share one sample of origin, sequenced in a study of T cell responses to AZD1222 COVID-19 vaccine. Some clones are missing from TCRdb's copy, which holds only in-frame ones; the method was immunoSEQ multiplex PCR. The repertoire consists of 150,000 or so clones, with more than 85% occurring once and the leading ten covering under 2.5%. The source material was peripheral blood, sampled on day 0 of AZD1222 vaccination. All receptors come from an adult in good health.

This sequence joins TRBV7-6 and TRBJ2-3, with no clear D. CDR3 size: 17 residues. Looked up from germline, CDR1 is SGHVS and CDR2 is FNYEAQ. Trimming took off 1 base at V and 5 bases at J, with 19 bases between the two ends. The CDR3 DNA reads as TGTGCCAGCAGCTTAGGCCCCAGATCGTTAGTGGGAGATACGCAGTATTTT. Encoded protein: CASSLGPRSLVGDTQYF.

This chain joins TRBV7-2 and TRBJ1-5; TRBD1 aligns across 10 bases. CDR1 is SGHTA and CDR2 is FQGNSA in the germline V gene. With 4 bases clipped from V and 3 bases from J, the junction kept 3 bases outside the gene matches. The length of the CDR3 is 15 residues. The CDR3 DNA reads TGTGCCAGCAGCTGGGGACAGGGGAACAATCAGCCCCAGCATTTT. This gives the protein CASSWGQGNNQPQHF.

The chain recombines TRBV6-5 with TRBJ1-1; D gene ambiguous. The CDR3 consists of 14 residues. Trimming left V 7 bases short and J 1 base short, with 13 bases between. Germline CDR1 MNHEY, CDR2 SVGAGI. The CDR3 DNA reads TGTGCCAGCACCGAATGGGGTCCGAACACTGAAGCTTTCTTT. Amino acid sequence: CASTEWGPNTEAFF.

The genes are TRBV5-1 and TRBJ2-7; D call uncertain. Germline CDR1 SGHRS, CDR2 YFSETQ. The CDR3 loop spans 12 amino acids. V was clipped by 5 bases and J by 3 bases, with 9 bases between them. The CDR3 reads CASSSPGYEQYF. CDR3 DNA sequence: TGCGCCAGCAGTTCTCCTGGCTACGAGCAGTACTTC.

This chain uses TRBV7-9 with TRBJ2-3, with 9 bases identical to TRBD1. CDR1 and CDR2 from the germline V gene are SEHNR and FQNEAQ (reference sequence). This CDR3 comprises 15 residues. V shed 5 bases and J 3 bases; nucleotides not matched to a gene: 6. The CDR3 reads CASSRTGQGTDTQYF. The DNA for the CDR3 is TGTGCCAGCAGCCGTACGGGACAGGGAACAGATACGCAGTATTTT.

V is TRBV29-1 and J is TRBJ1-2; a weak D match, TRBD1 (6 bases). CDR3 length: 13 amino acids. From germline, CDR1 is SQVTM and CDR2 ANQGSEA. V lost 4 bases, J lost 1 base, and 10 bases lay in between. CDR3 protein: CSVAQGSNYGYTF. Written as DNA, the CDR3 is TGCAGCGTTGCTCAGGGGAGTAACTATGGCTACACCTTC.

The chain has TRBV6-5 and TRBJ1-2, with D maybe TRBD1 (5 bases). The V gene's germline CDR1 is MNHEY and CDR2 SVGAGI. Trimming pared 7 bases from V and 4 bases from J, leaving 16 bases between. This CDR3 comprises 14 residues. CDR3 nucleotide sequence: TGTGCCAGCAAGGAGTTCGGGACGGCCTATGGCTACACCTTC. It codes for CASKEFGTAYGYTF.

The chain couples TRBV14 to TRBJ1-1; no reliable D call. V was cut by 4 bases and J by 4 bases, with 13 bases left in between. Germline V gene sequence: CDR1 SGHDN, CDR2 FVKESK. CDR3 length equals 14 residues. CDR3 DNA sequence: TGTGCCAGCAGCCTTAAGTACCCGGTCACTGAAGCTTTCTTT. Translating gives CASSLKYPVTEAFF.

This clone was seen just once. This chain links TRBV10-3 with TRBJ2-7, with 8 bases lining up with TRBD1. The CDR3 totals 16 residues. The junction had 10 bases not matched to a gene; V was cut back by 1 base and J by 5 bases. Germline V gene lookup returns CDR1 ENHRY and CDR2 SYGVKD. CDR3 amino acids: CAISEWKSRGQDEQYF. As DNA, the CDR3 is TGTGCCATCAGTGAGTGGAAAAGCAGGGGGCAGGACGAGCAGTACTTC.

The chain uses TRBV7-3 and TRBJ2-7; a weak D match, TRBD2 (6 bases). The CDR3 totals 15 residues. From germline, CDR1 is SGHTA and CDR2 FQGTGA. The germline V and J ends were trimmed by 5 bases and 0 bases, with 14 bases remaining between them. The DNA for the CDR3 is TGTGCCAGCAGCCCCGGGGGAGCGGGCTCCTACGAGCAGTACTTC. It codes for CASSPGGAGSYEQYF.

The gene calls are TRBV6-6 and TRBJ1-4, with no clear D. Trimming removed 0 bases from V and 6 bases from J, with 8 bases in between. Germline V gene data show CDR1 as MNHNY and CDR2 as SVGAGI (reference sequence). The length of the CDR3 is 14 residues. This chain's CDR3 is CASSYSGEDEKLFF. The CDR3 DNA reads TGTGCCAGCAGTTACTCTGGGGAGGATGAAAAACTGTTTTTT.

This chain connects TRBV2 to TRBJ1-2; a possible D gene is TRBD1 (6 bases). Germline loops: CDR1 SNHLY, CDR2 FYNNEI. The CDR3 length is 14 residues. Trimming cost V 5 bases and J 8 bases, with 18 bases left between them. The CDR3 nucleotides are TGTGCCAGCAGTCAGACCTCAGGGGCGGCGGGCTACACCTTC. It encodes CASSQTSGAAGYTF.

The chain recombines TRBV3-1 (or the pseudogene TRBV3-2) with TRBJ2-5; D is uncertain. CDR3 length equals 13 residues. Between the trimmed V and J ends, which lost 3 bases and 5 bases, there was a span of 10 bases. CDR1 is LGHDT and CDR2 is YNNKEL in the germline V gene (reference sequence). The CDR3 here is CASSHSHGETQYF. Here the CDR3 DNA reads TGTGCCAGCAGCCATAGCCACGGGGAGACCCAGTACTTC.

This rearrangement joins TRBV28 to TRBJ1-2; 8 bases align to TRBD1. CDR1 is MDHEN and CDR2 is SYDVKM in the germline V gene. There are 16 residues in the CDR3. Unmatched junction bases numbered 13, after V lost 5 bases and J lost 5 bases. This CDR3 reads CASSPSPGQGPYGYTF. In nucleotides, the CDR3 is TGTGCCAGCAGTCCCTCCCCTGGACAGGGCCCTTATGGCTACACCTTC.